These 25 T cell receptor beta chains came from one sample sequenced in a study of monozygotic twins with inflammatory bowel disease. TCRdb reprocessed the 5' RACE reads; each CDR3 protein has one entry and no DNA is given. This sample's clone table lists nearly 450,000 distinct CDR3 sequences. Source material: blood. The receptors were gathered from a human donor with ulcerative colitis or Crohn's disease, or a healthy co-twin of an affected twin (not recorded which).

The V gene is TRBV6-1, the J gene TRBJ1-5; the D gene TCRdb calls, TRBD1, cannot be checked with no DNA. This CDR3 comprises 17 residues. CDR1 and CDR2 (germline): MNHNS, SASEGT. Here the CDR3 reads CASSPRRAQNSNQPQHF.

This chain uses TRBV15 with TRBJ2-7; lacking DNA, the TRBD2 call made by TCRdb goes unchecked. This CDR3 is 15 amino acids long. Germline loops: CDR1 LNHNV, CDR2 YYDKDF (reference sequence). The CDR3 here is CATSRAGGRIYEQYF.

The chain's CDR3 is CAWKGQDQPQHF. V is TRBV30 and J is TRBJ1-5; TCRdb gives TRBD1 as the D gene, but with no DNA this cannot be confirmed. This CDR3 region has 12 residues. CDR1 is GTSNPN, CDR2 SVGIG, per germline (reference sequence).

V gene TRBV11-2 combines with J gene TRBJ2-2. The CDR3 consists of 14 residues. The germline CDR1 and CDR2 sequences are SGHAT and FQNNGV. The CDR3 region is CASPPFADTGELFF.

The chain has TRBV10-3 and TRBJ2-3; the D gene TCRdb calls, TRBD2, cannot be checked with no DNA. Germline-derived CDR1 and CDR2 are ENHRY and SYGVKD. The CDR3 has 13 residues. CDR3: CAISVTGGDTQYF.

The rearrangement joins TRBV27 to TRBJ1-4; TCRdb calls TRBD1, which cannot be checked without DNA. CDR3 length: 14 residues. Germline V CDR1 and CDR2: MNHEY, SMNVEV (reference sequence). CDR3 protein: CASSRQGLGEKLFF.

The chain links TRBV9 to TRBJ2-1; TCRdb picks TRBD2, but there is no DNA to check that call. The CDR3 length is 15 residues. The germline V gene encodes CDR1 SGDLS and CDR2 YYNGEE. CDR3 residues: CASSVGVGVIDEQFF.

The chain carries TRBV27 and TRBJ1-1; TCRdb indicates TRBD1, and absent DNA this call remains unverified. The CDR3 runs 15 residues. Germline CDR1 reads MNHEY; CDR2 reads SMNVEV (reference sequence). CDR3 in amino acids: CASSLIQGVNTEAFF.

V and J are TRBV7-2 and TRBJ1-1; TCRdb's D call, TRBD1, is unchecked because there is no DNA. The germline gives CDR1 SGHTA, CDR2 FQGNSA. The CDR3 extends over 13 amino acids. CDR3 residues: CASSRQVSTEAFF. The variable domain in full, completed from reference TRBV7-2 and TRBJ1-1, reads GAGVSQSPSNKVTEKGKDVELRCDPISGHTALYWYRQSLGQGLEFLIYFQGNSAPDKSGLPSDRFSAERTGGSVSTLTIQRTQQEDSAVYLCASSRQVSTEAFFGQGTRLTVV.

V and J are TRBV11-2 and TRBJ2-3. The CDR3 has 15 residues. Per the germline V gene, CDR1 is SGHAT and CDR2 is FQNNGV. CDR3 region: CASTFTRASSDTQYF. Looking up the rest from reference TRBV11-2 and TRBJ2-3 gives the full variable domain: EAGVAQSPRYKIIEKRQSVAFWCNPISGHATLYWYQQILGQGPKLLIQFQNNGVVDDSQLPKDRFSAERLKGVDSTLKIQPAKLEDSAVYLCASTFTRASSDTQYFGPGTRLTVL.

This chain links TRBV7-8 with TRBJ2-7; TCRdb lists TRBD1, though no DNA is available to test this call. Germline CDR1 and CDR2: SGHVS and FQNEAQ. The CDR3 runs to 16 residues. This CDR3 is CASSFEPGQGPYEQCF.

The chain couples TRBV12-3 or TRBV12-4 to TRBJ1-1; the TRBD1 assignment by TCRdb is unverifiable without DNA. This CDR3 comprises 14 residues. CDR3 loop: CASRPGQGITEAFF.

The chain has TRBV28 and TRBJ2-2; lacking DNA, the TRBD2 call made by TCRdb goes unchecked. Germline assignment: CDR1 MDHEN and CDR2 SYDVKM. The CDR3 contains 15 residues. CDR3 residues: CASSPSWSGTGELFF.

The CDR3 protein is CASSYDRDLRPQHF. The chain carries TRBV6-2 or TRBV6-3 and TRBJ1-5; the D call from TCRdb, TRBD1, cannot be confirmed without DNA. The CDR3 totals 14 residues. From germline, CDR1 is MNHEY and CDR2 SVGEGT.

The J gene is TRBJ2-1, the V gene TRBV4-1; the TRBD2 assignment by TCRdb is unverifiable without DNA. This CDR3 region has 17 residues. Germline V gene lookup returns CDR1 MGHRA and CDR2 YSYEKL. The CDR3 spells CASSQDATSGRFNEQFF.

This chain uses TRBV6-1 with TRBJ2-3; absent DNA, TCRdb's TRBD2 call cannot be checked. The germline V gene has CDR1 MNHNS and CDR2 SASEGT. The CDR3 totals 16 residues. The CDR3 sequence is CASSPILGLRGDTQYF.

This sequence joins TRBV29-1 and TRBJ1-1; TCRdb selects TRBD1, and the lack of DNA leaves this call unchecked. Germline V gene sequence: CDR1 SQVTM, CDR2 ANQGSEA. This CDR3 region has 13 residues. CDR3 loop: CSVAGQGNTDAFF.

The rearrangement joins TRBV12-3 or TRBV12-4 to TRBJ1-2; the D gene TCRdb calls, TRBD1, cannot be checked with no DNA. The length of the CDR3 is 13 residues. The CDR3 here is CASSQQGIYGYTF.

The chain is built from TRBV11-2 and TRBJ1-3; checking the TCRdb D call of TRBD1 is not possible without DNA. In germline, CDR1 is SGHAT, CDR2 FQNNGV. The CDR3 covers 13 residues. CDR3 in amino acids: CASSTGQRNTIYF.

J is TRBJ2-1 and V is TRBV3-1; the TCRdb call, TRBD2, lacks DNA for checking. The germline V gene encodes CDR1 LGHDT and CDR2 YNNKEL (reference sequence). CDR3 size: 17 residues. CDR3 sequence: CASSQAGGLVDINEQFF.

The genes are TRBV7-2 and TRBJ1-1; TCRdb reports TRBD1, a call that lacks DNA to check it against. The germline V gene has CDR1 SGHTA and CDR2 FQGNSA. CDR3 size: 15 residues. This CDR3 is CASSLSLAGWAEAFF.

CDR3: CASSLGLGPIYEQYF. The rearrangement joins TRBV11-2 to TRBJ2-7; TCRdb returns TRBD2, unconfirmable since there is no DNA. The CDR3 spans 15 residues. Germline values: CDR1 SGHAT, CDR2 FQNNGV.

This chain connects TRBV29-1 to TRBJ2-5; as DNA is missing, the TRBD1 call by TCRdb cannot be tested. The CDR3 has 13 amino acids. The germline V gene has CDR1 SQVTM and CDR2 ANQGSEA. The CDR3 here is CSVKRDWQETQYF.

The chain has TRBV6-5 and TRBJ2-5; TCRdb designates TRBD1, a call that cannot be tested without DNA. This CDR3 comprises 12 residues. The germline V gene encodes CDR1 MNHEY and CDR2 SVGAGI. The CDR3 sequence: CASRQGMETQYF.

The chain links TRBV9 to TRBJ1-4. This CDR3 is built from 14 residues. Germline CDR1 SGDLS, CDR2 YYNGEE. This CDR3 reads CASSVGDKTEKLFF.